This T cell receptor (beta chain) was captured in a study of T cell responses to AZD1222 COVID-19 vaccine. The table came from immunoSEQ multiplex PCR; TCRdb's copy has only in-frame clones and leaves some out. Here the sample spans 150,000 to 200,000 clones, 92% being singletons. The CDR3 length is 14 residues. The V gene's germline CDR1 is SGHDT and CDR2 YYEEEE. Trimming cost V 7 bases and J 4 bases; bases outside gene matches: 9. The sequences come from peripheral blood, collected 28 days after the second AZD1222 dose. J is TRBJ1-1 and V is TRBV5-6; 8 bases are shared with TRBD1. The sequence came from an adult who received the AZD1222 COVID-19 vaccine. The CDR3 reads CASGPRGHGTEAFF. The CDR3 nucleotides read TGTGCCAGCGGTCCCAGGGGGCACGGCACTGAAGCTTTCTTT.